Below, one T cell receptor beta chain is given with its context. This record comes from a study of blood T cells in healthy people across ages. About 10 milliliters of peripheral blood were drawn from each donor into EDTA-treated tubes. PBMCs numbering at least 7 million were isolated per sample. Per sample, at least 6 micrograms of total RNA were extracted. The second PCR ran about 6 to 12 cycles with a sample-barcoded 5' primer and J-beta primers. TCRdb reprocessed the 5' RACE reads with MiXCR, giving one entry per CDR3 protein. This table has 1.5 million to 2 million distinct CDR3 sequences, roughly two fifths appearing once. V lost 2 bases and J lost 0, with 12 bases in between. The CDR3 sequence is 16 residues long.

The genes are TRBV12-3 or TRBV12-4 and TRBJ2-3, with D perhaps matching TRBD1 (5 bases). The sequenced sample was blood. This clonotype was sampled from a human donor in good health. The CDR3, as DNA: TGTGCCAGCAGTTTATCAGGGTCGAGAAGCACAGATACGCAGTATTTT. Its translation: CASSLSGSRSTDTQYF.